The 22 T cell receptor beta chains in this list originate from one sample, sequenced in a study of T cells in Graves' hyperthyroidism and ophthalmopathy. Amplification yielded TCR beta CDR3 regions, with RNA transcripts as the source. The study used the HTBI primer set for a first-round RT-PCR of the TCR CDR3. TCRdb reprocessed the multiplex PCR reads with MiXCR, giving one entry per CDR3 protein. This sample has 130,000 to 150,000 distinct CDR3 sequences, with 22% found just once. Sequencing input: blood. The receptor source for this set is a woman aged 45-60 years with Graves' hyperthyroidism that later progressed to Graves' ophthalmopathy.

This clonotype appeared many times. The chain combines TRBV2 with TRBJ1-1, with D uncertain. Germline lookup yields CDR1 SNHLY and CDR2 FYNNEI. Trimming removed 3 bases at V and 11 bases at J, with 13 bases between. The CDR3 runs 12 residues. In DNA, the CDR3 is TGTGCCAGCAGTGATACTGGGCTGGGGGCTTTCTTT. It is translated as CASSDTGLGAFF.

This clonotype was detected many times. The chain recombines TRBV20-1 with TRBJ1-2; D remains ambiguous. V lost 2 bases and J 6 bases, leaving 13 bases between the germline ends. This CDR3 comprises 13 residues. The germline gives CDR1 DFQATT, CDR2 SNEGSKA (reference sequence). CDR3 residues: CSARWAGGDGYTF. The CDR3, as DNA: TGCAGTGCTAGATGGGCGGGCGGAGATGGCTACACCTTC.

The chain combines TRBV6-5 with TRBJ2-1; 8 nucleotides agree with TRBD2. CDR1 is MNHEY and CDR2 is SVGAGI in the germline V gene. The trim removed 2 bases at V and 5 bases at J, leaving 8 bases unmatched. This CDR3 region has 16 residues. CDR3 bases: TGTGCCAGCAGTTACCCGCGGGGGGACGCGGACAATGAGCAGTTCTTC. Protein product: CASSYPRGDADNEQFF.

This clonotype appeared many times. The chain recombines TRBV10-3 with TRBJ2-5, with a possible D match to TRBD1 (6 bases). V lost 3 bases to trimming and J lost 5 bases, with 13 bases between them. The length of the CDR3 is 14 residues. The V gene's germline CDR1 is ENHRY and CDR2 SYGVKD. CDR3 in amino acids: CAISDSQGWETQYF. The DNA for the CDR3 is TGTGCCATCAGTGACTCACAGGGATGGGAGACCCAGTACTTC.

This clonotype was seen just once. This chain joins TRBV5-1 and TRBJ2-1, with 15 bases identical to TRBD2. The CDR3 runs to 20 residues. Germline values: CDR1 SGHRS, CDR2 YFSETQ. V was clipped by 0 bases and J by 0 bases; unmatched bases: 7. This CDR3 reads CASSLEAGTSGRSSYNEQFF. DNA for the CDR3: TGCGCCAGCAGCTTGGAGGCCGGGACTAGCGGGAGGAGCTCCTACAATGAGCAGTTCTTC.

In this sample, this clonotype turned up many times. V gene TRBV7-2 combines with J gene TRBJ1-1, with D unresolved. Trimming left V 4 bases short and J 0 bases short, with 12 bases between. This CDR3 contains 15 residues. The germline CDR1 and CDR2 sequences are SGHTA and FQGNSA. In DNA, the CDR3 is TGTGCCAGCAGCTCCGGAGTTTGGGTGAACACTGAAGCTTTCTTT. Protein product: CASSSGVWVNTEAFF.

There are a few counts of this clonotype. The CDR3 bases are TGTGCCAGCAGGAAAGACCTTGAAAAACTGTTTTTT. This translates into CASRKDLEKLFF. The genes are TRBV6-1 and TRBJ1-4, with D unresolved. This CDR3 region has 12 residues. Germline values: CDR1 MNHNS, CDR2 SASEGT. V lost 6 bases and J lost 7, with 9 bases in between.

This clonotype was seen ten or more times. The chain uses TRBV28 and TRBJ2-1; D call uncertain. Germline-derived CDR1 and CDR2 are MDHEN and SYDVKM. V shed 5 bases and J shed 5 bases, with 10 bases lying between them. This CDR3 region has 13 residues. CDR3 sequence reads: CASSSPPHNEQFF. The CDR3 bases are TGTGCCAGCAGTAGTCCTCCACACAATGAGCAGTTCTTC. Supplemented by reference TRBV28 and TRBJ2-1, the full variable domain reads DVKVTQSSRYLVKRTGEKVFLECVQDMDHENMFWYRQDPGLGLRLIYFSYDVKMKEKGDIPEGYSVSREKKERFSLILESASTNQTSMYLCASSSPPHNEQFFGPGTRLTVL.

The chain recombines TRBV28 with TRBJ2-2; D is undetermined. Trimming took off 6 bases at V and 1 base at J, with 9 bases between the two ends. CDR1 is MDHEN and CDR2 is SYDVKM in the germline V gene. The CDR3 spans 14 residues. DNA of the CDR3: TGTGCCAGCAGCCTACAGATGAACACCGGGGAGCTGTTTTTT. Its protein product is CASSLQMNTGELFF.

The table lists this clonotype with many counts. CDR3 nucleotide sequence: TGTGCCTGGAGTTGGACAGGGAACACTGAAGCTTTCTTT. Its translation is CAWSWTGNTEAFF. V is TRBV30 and J is TRBJ1-1, with TRBD1 matching 7 bases. The germline CDR1 and CDR2 sequences are GTSNPN and SVGIG (reference sequence). V lost 2 bases, J lost 1 base, and 1 base stayed unmatched. This CDR3 contains 13 residues. The entire variable domain, with the rest obtained from reference TRBV30 and TRBJ1-1, is as follows: SQTIHQWPATLVQPVGSPLSLECTVEGTSNPNLYWYRQAAGRGLQLLFYSVGIGQISSEVPQNLSASRPQDRQFILSSKKLLLSDSGFYLCAWSWTGNTEAFFGQGTRLTVV.

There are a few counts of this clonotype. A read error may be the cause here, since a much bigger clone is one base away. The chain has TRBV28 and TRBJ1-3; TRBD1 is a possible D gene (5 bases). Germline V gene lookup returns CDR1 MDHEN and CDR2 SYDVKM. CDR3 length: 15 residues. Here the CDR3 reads CAGSPSGGFRNTIYF. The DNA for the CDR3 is TGTGCCGGCAGTCCCTCGGGGGGTTTCAGAAACACCATATATTTT. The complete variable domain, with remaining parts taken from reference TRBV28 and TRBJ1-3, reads DVKVTQSSRYLVKRTGEKVFLECVQDMDHENMFWYRQDPGLGLRLIYFSYDVKMKEKGDIPEGYSVSREKKERFSLILESASTNQTSMYLCAGSPSGGFRNTIYFGEGSWLTVV.

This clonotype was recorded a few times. CDR3 protein: CASSYTGGDRTGELFF. The CDR3 DNA is TGTGCCAGCAGTTATACAGGGGGCGACAGGACCGGGGAGCTGTTTTTT. The rearrangement uses TRBV6-2 or TRBV6-3 and TRBJ2-2; 9 bases are shared with TRBD1. Germline lookup yields CDR1 MNHEY and CDR2 SVGEGT. The length of the CDR3 is 16 residues. V was pared by 3 bases and J by 5 bases, with 7 bases of the junction left unmatched.

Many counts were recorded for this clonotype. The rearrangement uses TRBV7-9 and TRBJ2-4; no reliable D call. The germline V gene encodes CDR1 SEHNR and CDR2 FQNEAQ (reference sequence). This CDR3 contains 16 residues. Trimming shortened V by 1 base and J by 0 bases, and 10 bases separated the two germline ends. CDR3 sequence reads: CASSLVGPIAKNIQYF. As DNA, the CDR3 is TGTGCCAGCAGCTTAGTTGGGCCCATAGCCAAAAACATTCAGTACTTC.

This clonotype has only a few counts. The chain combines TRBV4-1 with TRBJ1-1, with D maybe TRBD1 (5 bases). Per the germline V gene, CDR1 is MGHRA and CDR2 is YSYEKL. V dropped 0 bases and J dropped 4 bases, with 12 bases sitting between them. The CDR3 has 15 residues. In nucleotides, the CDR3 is TGCGCCAGCAGCCAAGATAAGGGGTGGAGCACTGAAGCTTTCTTT. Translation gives CASSQDKGWSTEAFF.

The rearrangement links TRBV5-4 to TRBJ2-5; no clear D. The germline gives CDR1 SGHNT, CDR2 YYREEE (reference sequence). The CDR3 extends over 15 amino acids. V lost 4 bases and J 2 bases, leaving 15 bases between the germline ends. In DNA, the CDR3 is TGTGCCAGCAGCCCAGAGACAAGCCTTCAAGAGACCCAGTACTTC. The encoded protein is CASSPETSLQETQYF.

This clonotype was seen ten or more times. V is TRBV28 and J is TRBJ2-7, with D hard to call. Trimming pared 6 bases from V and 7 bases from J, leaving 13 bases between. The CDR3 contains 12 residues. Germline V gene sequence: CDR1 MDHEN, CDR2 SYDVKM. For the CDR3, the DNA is TGTGCCAGCAGCGCGACCATGGCGGAGCAGTACTTC. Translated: CASSATMAEQYF.

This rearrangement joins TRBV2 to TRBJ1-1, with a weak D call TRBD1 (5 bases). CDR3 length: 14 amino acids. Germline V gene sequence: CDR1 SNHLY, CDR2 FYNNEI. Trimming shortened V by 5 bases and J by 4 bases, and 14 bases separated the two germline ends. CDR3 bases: TGTGCCAGCAGTTCAGAAGGGACGGGCACTGAAGCTTTCTTT. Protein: CASSSEGTGTEAFF.

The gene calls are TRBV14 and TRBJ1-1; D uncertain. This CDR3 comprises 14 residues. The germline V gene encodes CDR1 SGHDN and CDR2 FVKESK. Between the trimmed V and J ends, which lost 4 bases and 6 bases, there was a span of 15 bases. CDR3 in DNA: TGTGCCAGCAGCCGTCGGGAGGCCGGGGCTGAAGCTTTCTTT. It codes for CASSRREAGAEAFF.

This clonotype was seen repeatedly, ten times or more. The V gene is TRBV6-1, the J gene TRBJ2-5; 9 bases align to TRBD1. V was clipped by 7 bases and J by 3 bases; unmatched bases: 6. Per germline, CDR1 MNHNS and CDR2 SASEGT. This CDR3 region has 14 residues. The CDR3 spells CASTRWDREETQYF. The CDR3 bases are TGTGCCAGCACGAGGTGGGACAGGGAAGAGACCCAGTACTTC.

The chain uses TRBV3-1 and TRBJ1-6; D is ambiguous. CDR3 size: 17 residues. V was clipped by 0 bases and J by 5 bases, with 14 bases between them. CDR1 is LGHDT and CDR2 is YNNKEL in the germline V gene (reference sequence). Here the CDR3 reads CASSQEGRIFHNSPLHF. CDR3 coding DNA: TGTGCCAGCAGCCAAGAAGGACGGATCTTCCATAATTCACCCCTCCACTTT.

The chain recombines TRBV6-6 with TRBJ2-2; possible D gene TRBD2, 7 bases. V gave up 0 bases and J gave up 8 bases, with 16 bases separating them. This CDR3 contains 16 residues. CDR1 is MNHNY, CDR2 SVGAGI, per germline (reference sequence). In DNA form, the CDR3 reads TGTGCCAGCAGTTACTCGAGAGAGGGGGGGCGTGGGGAGCTGTTTTTT. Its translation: CASSYSREGGRGELFF.

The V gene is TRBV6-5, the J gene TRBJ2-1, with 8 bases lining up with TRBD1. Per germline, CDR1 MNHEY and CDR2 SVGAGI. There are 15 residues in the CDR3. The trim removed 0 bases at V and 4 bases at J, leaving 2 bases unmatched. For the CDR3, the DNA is TGTGCCAGCAGTTACTCGTGGGACAGGTACAATGAGCAGTTCTTC. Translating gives CASSYSWDRYNEQFF.